Given below is one TCR beta chain in context. Its antigen is currently unknown. This CDR3 has 19 residues. Germline CDR1 reads SGHDT; CDR2 reads YYEEEE. With 0 bases removed from V and 3 bases from J, the gap between germline ends came to 24 bases. The sample originates from a study of T-cell reconstitution after alpha-beta-depleted transplantation in children. Findings and limits, study-wide: Expanded clones from the graft, numbering several hundred, reportedly supplied alpha-beta T cells about two months after transplant. The authors attributed T-cell counts and diversity one year after transplant mostly to newly produced T cells.

A library of TCRbeta sequences, prepared with unique molecular identifiers, was generated. TCRdb independently ran MiXCR on the PCR reads; one entry per CDR3 protein. The data show more than 400,000 distinct CDR3 sequences, over 40% seen once. The receptor comes from a girl aged 2 to 10 with aplastic anemia, due to receive a stem cell transplant. The starting material was PBMCs, obtained before TCRalphabeta/CD19-depleted stem cell transplant. This sequence joins TRBV5-6 and TRBJ1-1; possibly TRBD1 for D (6 bases). CDR3 bases: TGTGCCAGCAGCTTGGATGGGAGTGCGTGGGGGGCGACGGACACTGAAGCTTTCTTT. Translating it yields CASSLDGSAWGATDTEAFF.